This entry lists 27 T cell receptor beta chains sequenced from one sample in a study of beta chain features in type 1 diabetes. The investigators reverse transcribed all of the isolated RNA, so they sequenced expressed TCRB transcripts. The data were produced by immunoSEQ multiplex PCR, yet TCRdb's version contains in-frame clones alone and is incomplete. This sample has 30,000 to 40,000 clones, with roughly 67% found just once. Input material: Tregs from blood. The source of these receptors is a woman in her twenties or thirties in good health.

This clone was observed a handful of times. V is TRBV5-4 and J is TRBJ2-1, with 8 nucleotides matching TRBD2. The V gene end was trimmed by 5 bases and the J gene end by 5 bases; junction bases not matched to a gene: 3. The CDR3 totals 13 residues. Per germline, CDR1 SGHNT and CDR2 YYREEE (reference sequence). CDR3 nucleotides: TGTGCCAGCAGGCGGGAGGTCGACAATGAGCAGTTCTTC. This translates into CASRREVDNEQFF.

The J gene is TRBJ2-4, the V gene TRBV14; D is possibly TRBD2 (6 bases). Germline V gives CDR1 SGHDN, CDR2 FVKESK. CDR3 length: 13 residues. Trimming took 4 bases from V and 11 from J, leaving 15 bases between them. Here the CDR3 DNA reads TGTGCCAGCAGCCTGGAGGGGCCAGGGCTTCAGTACTTC. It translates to CASSLEGPGLQYF.

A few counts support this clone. The CDR3 sequence: CASSQDPLREQFF. In DNA form, the CDR3 reads TGCGCCAGCAGCCAAGATCCCTTGCGAGAGCAGTTCTTC. The V gene is TRBV4-3, the J gene TRBJ2-1; D is ambiguous. V was clipped by 0 bases and J by 10 bases, with 10 bases between them. Germline V CDR1 and CDR2: LGHNA, YSLEER. CDR3 length: 13 residues.

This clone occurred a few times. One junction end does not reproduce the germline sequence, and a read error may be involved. The CDR3 loop is CASSETGILFF. The DNA for the CDR3 is TGTGCCAGCAGCGAGACAGGGATCCTCTTCTTC. This rearrangement joins TRBV7-9 to TRBJ2-7, with 7 bases fitting TRBD1. Germline loops: CDR1 SEHNR, CDR2 FQNEAQ (reference sequence). CDR3 length: 11 amino acids.

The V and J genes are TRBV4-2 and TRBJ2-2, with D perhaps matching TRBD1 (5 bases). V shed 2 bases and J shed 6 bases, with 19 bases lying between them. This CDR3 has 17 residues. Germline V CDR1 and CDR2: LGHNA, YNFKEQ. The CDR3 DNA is TGTGCCAGCAGCCAAAACGTGGGGCTAGTCGGTCCCGGGGAGCTGTTTTTT. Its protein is CASSQNVGLVGPGELFF.

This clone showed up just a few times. The chain's CDR3 is CASSYSSAGPYEQYF. The DNA for the CDR3 is TGTGCCAGCAGTTACTCGAGTGCAGGGCCCTACGAGCAGTACTTC. This sequence joins TRBV6-5 and TRBJ2-7, with D possibly TRBD1 on 5 matching bases. The CDR3 runs to 15 residues. V shed 0 bases and J shed 2 bases, with 11 bases lying between them. Germline lookup yields CDR1 MNHEY and CDR2 SVGAGI.

This CDR3 is CASSEMGQGKDTQYF. CDR3 in DNA: TGTGCCAGCAGTGAAATGGGACAGGGGAAAGATACGCAGTATTTT. This rearrangement joins TRBV25-1 to TRBJ2-3; 10 nucleotides line up with TRBD1. Trimming at V came to 2 bases and at J to 5 bases, leaving 4 bases not matched to a gene. The CDR3 extends over 15 amino acids. The V gene's germline CDR1 is MGHDK and CDR2 SYGVNS.

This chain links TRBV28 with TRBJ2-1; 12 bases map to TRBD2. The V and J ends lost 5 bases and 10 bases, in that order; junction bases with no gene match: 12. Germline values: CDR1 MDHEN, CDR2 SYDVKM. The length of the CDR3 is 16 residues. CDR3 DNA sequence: TGTGCCAGCAGTACCGCCCGACTAGCGGGAGAAGAAGAGCAGTTCTTC. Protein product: CASSTARLAGEEEQFF. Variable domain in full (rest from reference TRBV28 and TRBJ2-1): DVKVTQSSRYLVKRTGEKVFLECVQDMDHENMFWYRQDPGLGLRLIYFSYDVKMKEKGDIPEGYSVSREKKERFSLILESASTNQTSMYLCASSTARLAGEEEQFFGPGTRLTVL.

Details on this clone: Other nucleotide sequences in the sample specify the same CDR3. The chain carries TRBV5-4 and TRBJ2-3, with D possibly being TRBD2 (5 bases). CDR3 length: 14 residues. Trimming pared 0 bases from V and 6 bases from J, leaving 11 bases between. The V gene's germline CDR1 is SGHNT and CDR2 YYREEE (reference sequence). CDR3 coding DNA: TGTGCCAGCAGCTTGGGGCTAGCCTCGGATACGCAGTATTTT. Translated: CASSLGLASDTQYF.

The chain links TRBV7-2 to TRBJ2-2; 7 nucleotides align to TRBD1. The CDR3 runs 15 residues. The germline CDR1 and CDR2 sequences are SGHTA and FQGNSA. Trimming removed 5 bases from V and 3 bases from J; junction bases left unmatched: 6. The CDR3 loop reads CASSRGRSDTGELFF. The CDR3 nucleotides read TGTGCCAGCAGCAGGGGGCGATCGGACACCGGGGAGCTGTTTTTT. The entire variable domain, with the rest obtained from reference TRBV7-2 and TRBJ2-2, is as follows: GAGVSQSPSNKVTEKGKDVELRCDPISGHTALYWYRQSLGQGLEFLIYFQGNSAPDKSGLPSDRFSAERTGGSVSTLTIQRTQQEDSAVYLCASSRGRSDTGELFFGEGSRLTVL.

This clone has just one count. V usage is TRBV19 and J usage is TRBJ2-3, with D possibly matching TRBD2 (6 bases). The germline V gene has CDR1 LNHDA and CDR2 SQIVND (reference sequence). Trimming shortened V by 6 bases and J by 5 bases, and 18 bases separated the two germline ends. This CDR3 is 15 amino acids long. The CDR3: CASSRPGRRGDTQYF. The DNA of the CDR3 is TGTGCCAGTAGCCGCCCCGGGAGACGAGGAGATACGCAGTATTTT.

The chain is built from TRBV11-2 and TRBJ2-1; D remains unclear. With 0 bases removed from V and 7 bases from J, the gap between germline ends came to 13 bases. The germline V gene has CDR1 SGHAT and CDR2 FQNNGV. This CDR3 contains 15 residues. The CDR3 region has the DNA TGTGCCAGCAGCTTAGAGGCCTCAATCTTAAATGAGCAGTTCTTC. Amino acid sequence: CASSLEASILNEQFF.

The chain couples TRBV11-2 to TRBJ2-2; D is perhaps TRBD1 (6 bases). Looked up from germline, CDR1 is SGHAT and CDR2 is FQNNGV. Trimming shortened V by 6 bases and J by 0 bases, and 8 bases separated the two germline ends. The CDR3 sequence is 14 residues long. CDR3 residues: CASRQGANTGELFF. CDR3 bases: TGTGCCAGCAGACAGGGTGCGAACACCGGGGAGCTGTTTTTT. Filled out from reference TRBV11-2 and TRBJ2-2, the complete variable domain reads EAGVAQSPRYKIIEKRQSVAFWCNPISGHATLYWYQQILGQGPKLLIQFQNNGVVDDSQLPKDRFSAERLKGVDSTLKIQPAKLEDSAVYLCASRQGANTGELFFGEGSRLTVL.

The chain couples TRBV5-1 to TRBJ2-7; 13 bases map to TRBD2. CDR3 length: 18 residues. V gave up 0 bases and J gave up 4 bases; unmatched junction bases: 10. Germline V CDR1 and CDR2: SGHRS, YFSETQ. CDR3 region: CASSLADGLAGVRYEQYF. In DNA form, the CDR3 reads TGCGCCAGCAGCTTGGCAGACGGACTAGCGGGGGTACGTTACGAGCAGTACTTC.

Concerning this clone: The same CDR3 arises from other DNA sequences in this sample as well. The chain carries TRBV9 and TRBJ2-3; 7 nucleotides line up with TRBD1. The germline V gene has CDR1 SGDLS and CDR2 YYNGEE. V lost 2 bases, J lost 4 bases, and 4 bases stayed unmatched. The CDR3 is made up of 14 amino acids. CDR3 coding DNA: TGTGCCAGCAGCGTGGGCCAGGGGGCAGATACGCAGTATTTT. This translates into CASSVGQGADTQYF.

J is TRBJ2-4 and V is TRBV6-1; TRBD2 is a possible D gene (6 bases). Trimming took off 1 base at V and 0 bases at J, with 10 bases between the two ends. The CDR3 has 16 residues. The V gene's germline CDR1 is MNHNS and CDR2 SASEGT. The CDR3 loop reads CASSEGWGLAKNIQYF. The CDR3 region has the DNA TGTGCCAGCAGTGAAGGTTGGGGACTAGCCAAAAACATTCAGTACTTC.

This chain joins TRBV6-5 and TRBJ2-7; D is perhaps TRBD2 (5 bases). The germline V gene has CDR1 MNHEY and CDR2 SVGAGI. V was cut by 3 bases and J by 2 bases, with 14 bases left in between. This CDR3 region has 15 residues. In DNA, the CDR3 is TGTGCCAGCAGTTATCTGGGCGTCGGGGCCTACGAGCAGTACTTC. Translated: CASSYLGVGAYEQYF.

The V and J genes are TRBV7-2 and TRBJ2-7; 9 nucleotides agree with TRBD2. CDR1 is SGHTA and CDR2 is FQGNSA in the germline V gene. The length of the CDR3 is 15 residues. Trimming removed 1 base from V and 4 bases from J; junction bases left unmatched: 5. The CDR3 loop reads CASSLVAGVAYEQYF. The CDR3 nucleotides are TGTGCCAGCAGCTTAGTAGCGGGAGTTGCATACGAGCAGTACTTC. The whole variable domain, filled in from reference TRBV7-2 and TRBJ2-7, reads GAGVSQSPSNKVTEKGKDVELRCDPISGHTALYWYRQSLGQGLEFLIYFQGNSAPDKSGLPSDRFSAERTGGSVSTLTIQRTQQEDSAVYLCASSLVAGVAYEQYFGPGTRLTVT.

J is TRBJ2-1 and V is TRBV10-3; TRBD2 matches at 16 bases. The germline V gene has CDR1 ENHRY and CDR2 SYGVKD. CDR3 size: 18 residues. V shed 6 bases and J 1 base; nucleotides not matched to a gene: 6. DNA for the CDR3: TGTGCCATCAGCCCGGGACTAGCGGGAGGGGGGTCCTACAATGAGCAGTTCTTC. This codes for CAISPGLAGGGSYNEQFF.

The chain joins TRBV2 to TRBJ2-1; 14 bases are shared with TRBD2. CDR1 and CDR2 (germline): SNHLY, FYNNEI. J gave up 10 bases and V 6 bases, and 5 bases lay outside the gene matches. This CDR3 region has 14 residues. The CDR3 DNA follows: TGTGCCAGCAGGGGACTAGCGGGAGTGCACGAGCAGTTCTTC. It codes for CASRGLAGVHEQFF.

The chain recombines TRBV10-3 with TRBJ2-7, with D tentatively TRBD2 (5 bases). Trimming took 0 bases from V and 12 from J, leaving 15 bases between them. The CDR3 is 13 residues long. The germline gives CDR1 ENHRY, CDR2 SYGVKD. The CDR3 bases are TGTGCCATCAGTGAGTCGATTTCGGGGAGACGGTACTTC. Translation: CAISESISGRRYF.

CDR3 protein: CASSPRSGYEQYF. Written as DNA, the CDR3 is TGTGCCAGCAGCCCCAGGTCCGGCTACGAGCAGTACTTC. The rearrangement uses TRBV7-2 and TRBJ2-7, with no clear D. V was cut by 5 bases and J by 3 bases, with 11 bases left in between. Germline lookup yields CDR1 SGHTA and CDR2 FQGNSA. CDR3 length: 13 amino acids.

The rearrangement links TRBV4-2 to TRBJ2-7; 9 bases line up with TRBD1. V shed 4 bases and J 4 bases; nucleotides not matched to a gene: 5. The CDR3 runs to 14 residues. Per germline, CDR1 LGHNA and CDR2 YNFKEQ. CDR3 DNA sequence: TGTGCCAGCAGCCCGGACAGGGGCCGTTACGAGCAGTACTTC. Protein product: CASSPDRGRYEQYF.

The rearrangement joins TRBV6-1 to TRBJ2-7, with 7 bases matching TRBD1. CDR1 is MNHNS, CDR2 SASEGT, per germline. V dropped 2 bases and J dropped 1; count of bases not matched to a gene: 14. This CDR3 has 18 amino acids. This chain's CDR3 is CASSEPGQFLTPSYEQYF. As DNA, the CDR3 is TGTGCCAGCAGTGAACCGGGACAGTTCCTTACGCCATCCTACGAGCAGTACTTC.

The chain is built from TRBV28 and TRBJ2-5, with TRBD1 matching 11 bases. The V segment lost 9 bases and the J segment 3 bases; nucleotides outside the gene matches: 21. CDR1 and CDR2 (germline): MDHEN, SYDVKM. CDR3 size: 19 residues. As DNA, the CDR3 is TGTGCCAGTTCTTCTGGGGCCGTCTGGACAGGGGGCATAGAAGAGACCCAGTACTTC. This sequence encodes CASSSGAVWTGGIEETQYF. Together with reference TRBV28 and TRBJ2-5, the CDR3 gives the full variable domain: DVKVTQSSRYLVKRTGEKVFLECVQDMDHENMFWYRQDPGLGLRLIYFSYDVKMKEKGDIPEGYSVSREKKERFSLILESASTNQTSMYLCASSSGAVWTGGIEETQYFGPGTRLLVL.

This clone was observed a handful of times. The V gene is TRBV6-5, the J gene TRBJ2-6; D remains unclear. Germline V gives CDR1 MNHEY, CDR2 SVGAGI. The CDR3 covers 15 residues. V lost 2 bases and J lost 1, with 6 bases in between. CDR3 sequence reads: CASSYGRSGANVLTF. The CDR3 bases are TGTGCCAGCAGTTACGGGCGTTCTGGGGCCAACGTCCTGACTTTC.

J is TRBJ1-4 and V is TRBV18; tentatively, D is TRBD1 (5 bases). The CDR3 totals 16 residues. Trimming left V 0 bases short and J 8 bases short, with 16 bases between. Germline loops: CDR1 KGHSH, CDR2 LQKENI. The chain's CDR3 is CASSPPSTYGAEKLFF. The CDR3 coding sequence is TGTGCCAGCTCACCACCCTCCACGTATGGGGCGGAAAAACTGTTTTTT. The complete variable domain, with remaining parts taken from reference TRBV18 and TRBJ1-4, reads NAGVMQNPRHLVRRRGQEARLRCSPMKGHSHVYWYRQLPEEGLKFMVYLQKENIIDESGMPKERFSAEFPKEGPSILRIQQVVRGDSAAYFCASSPPSTYGAEKLFFGSGTQLSVL.